Below are 9 T cell receptor beta chains sequenced from a single sample in a study of blood T cell repertoires in COVID-19. Libraries were prepared by immunoSEQ multiplex PCR; TCRdb keeps only in-frame clonotypes and omits some of them. The data contain approximately 350,000 clones, more than 85% of them seen just once; the ten biggest clones take up 2.5% to 3%. Sequencing was done on a sample of PBMCs or T cells enriched from blood (not recorded which). These receptors came from a woman in her twenties or thirties who had recovered from COVID-19.

This clone came up a few times. This rearrangement joins TRBV19 to TRBJ1-1; D is unclear. Trimming left V 3 bases short and J 1 base short, with 12 bases between. Germline V CDR1 and CDR2: LNHDA, SQIVND (reference sequence). The CDR3 sequence is 15 residues long. CDR3 sequence reads: CASSILGPKNTEAFF. The CDR3 DNA follows: TGTGCCAGTAGTATCTTGGGCCCCAAGAACACTGAAGCTTTCTTT.

The chain employs TRBV29-1 and TRBJ1-4; 7 bases match TRBD1. CDR3 size: 13 residues. The germline gives CDR1 SQVTM, CDR2 ANQGSEA. The ends lost 7 bases at V and 2 bases at J; junction bases unmatched: 4. The CDR3 nucleotides read TGCAGCGCCCAGGGACAGACTAATGAAAAACTGTTTTTT. Encoded protein: CSAQGQTNEKLFF.

This chain connects TRBV4-2 to TRBJ1-1; TRBD1 is a possible D gene (5 bases). Trimming shortened V by 2 bases and J by 1 base, and 17 bases separated the two germline ends. The CDR3 is 17 residues long. Germline assignment: CDR1 LGHNA and CDR2 YNFKEQ. CDR3 sequence reads: CASSQSAEGAENTEAFF. CDR3 coding DNA: TGTGCCAGCAGCCAATCGGCGGAAGGGGCGGAGAACACTGAAGCTTTCTTT.

This chain uses TRBV5-1 with TRBJ1-3, with 8 bases fitting TRBD1. The germline V gene encodes CDR1 SGHRS and CDR2 YFSETQ. The trim removed 4 bases at V and 6 bases at J, leaving 9 bases unmatched. This CDR3 spans 15 amino acids. CDR3 sequence: CASSPQGALENTIYF. CDR3 bases: TGCGCCAGCAGCCCCCAGGGGGCGCTTGAAAACACCATATATTTT.

This clone occurred once. The rearrangement joins TRBV4-1 to TRBJ2-2; 9 bases fit TRBD2. This CDR3 is 17 amino acids long. The junction had 6 bases not matched to a gene; V was cut back by 1 base and J by 3 bases. CDR1 is MGHRA and CDR2 is YSYEKL in the germline V gene. CDR3 region: CASSQGTLAGYTGELFF. In nucleotides, the CDR3 is TGCGCCAGCAGCCAAGGTACCCTAGCGGGGTACACCGGGGAGCTGTTTTTT.

This clone was seen a few times. The rearrangement joins TRBV7-9 to TRBJ2-1; 11 nucleotides match TRBD2. This CDR3 contains 15 residues. J lost 4 bases, V lost 5 bases, and 4 bases had no gene match. Germline V gives CDR1 SEHNR, CDR2 FQNEAQ (reference sequence). The CDR3 here is CASSVGTSGYNEQFF. In DNA form, the CDR3 reads TGTGCCAGCAGCGTCGGGACTAGCGGTTACAATGAGCAGTTCTTC.

The rearrangement uses TRBV11-2 and TRBJ2-7; TRBD1 aligns across 8 bases. CDR1 is SGHAT and CDR2 is FQNNGV in the germline V gene. The CDR3 consists of 15 residues. V lost 5 bases, J lost 2 bases, and 8 bases stayed unmatched. The CDR3, as DNA: TGTGCCAGCAGCCGGGGACAGGACTCTACCTACGAGCAGTACTTC. It codes for CASSRGQDSTYEQYF.

The gene calls are TRBV21-1 and TRBJ2-1; TRBD1, the table's D call, was not compared with the DNA. TRBV21-1 has pseudogene status. This CDR3 has 17 amino acids. Here the CDR3 DNA reads TGTGCCAGCAGCAGGGACAGGGGAATGTGGTCCTACAATGAGCAGTTCTTC. Encoded protein: CASSRDRGMWSYNEQFF.

The CDR3 sequence is CASSLLGTGARAFF. In DNA, the CDR3 is TGTGCCAGCAGTTTATTAGGGACAGGGGCGCGGGCTTTCTTT. The genes are TRBV28 and TRBJ1-1, with TRBD1 matching 10 bases. V was clipped by 1 base and J by 11 bases; unmatched bases: 7. The germline gives CDR1 MDHEN, CDR2 SYDVKM. The CDR3 totals 14 residues.